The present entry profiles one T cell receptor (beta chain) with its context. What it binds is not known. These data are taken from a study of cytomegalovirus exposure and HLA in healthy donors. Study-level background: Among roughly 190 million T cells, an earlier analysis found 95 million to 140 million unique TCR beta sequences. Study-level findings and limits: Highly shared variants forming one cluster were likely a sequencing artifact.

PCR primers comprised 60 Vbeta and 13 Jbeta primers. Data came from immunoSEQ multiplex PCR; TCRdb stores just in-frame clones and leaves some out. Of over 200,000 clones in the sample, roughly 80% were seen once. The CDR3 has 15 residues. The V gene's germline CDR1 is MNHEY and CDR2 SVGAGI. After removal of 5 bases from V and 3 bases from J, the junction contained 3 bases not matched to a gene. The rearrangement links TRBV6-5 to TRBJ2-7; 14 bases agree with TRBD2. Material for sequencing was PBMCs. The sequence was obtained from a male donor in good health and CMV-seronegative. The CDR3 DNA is TGTGCCAGCAGTAAAGGGACTAGCGGGAGCTACGAGCAGTACTTC. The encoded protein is CASSKGTSGSYEQYF.